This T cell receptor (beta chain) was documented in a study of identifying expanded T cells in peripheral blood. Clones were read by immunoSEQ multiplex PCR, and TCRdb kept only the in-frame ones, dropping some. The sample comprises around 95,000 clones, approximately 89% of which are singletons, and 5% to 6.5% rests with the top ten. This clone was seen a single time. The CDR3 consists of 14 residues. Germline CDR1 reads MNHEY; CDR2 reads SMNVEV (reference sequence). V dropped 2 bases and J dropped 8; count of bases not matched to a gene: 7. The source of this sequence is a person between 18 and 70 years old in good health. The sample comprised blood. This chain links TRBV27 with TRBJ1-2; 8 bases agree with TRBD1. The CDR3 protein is CASSLGRTGNGYTF. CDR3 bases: TGTGCCAGCAGTTTAGGTCGGACAGGGAACGGCTACACCTTC.